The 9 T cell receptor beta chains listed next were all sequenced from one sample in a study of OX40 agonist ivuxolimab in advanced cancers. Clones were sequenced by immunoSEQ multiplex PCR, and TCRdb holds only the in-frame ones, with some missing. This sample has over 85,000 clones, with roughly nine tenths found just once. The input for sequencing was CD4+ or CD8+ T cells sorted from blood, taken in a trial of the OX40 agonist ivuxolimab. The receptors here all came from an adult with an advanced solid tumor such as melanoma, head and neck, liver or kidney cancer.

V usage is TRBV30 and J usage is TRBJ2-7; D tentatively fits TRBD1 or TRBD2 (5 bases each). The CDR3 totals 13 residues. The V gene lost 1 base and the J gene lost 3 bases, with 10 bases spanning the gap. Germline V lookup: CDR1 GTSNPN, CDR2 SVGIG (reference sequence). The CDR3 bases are TGTGCCTGGAGTGCCGGGACGGGCTACGAGCAGTACTTC. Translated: CAWSAGTGYEQYF.

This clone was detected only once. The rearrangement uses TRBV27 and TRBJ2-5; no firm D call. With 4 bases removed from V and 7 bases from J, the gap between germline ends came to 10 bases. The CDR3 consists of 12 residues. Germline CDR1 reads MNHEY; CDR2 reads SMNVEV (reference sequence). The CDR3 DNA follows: TGTGCCAGCAGTTCCAATTTGAGGACCCAGTACTTC. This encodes CASSSNLRTQYF.

The CDR3 DNA reads as TGTGCCAGCTCGGCCACAGATACGCAGTATTTT. The encoded protein is CASSATDTQYF. This chain joins TRBV18 and TRBJ2-3; D is undetermined. Trimming shortened V by 6 bases and J by 2 bases, and 3 bases separated the two germline ends. There are 11 residues in the CDR3. Germline assignment: CDR1 KGHSH and CDR2 LQKENI. Complete variable domain (other parts from reference TRBV18 and TRBJ2-3): NAGVMQNPRHLVRRRGQEARLRCSPMKGHSHVYWYRQLPEEGLKFMVYLQKENIIDESGMPKERFSAEFPKEGPSILRIQQVVRGDSAAYFCASSATDTQYFGPGTRLTVL.

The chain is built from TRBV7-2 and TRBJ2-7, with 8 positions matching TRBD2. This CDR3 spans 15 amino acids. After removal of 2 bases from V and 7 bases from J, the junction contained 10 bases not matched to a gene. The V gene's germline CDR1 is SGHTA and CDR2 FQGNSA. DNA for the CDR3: TGTGCCAGCAGCTTACGAGCAGCGGGAGCACGGGAGCAGTACTTC. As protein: CASSLRAAGAREQYF.

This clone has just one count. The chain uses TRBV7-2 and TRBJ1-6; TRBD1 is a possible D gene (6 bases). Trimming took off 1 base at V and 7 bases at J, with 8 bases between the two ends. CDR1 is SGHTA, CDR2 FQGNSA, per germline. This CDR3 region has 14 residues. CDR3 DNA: TGTGCCAGCAGCTTAGGACAGGTGAATTCACCCCTCCACTTT. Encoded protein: CASSLGQVNSPLHF.

DNA for the CDR3: TGTGCCAGCAGCTTGGGGACAGGCGCTGGAAACACCATATATTTT. Protein product: CASSLGTGAGNTIYF. V is TRBV5-6 and J is TRBJ1-3; TRBD1 aligns across 7 bases. Germline V gives CDR1 SGHDT, CDR2 YYEEEE. The V and J ends lost 0 bases and 2 bases, in that order; junction bases with no gene match: 2. The CDR3 has 15 residues. The full variable domain, its missing parts supplied by reference TRBV5-6 and TRBJ1-3, is DAGVTQSPTHLIKTRGQQVTLRCSPKSGHDTVSWYQQALGQGPQFIFQYYEEEERQRGNFPDRFSGHQFPNYSSELNVNALLLGDSALYLCASSLGTGAGNTIYFGEGSWLTVV.

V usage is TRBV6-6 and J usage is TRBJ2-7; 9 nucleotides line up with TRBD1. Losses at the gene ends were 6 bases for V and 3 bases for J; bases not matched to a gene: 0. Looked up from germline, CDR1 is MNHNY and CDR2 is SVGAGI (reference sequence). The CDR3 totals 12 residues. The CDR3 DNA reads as TGTGCCAGCAGGACAGGGGGCTACGAGCAGTACTTC. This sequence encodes CASRTGGYEQYF.

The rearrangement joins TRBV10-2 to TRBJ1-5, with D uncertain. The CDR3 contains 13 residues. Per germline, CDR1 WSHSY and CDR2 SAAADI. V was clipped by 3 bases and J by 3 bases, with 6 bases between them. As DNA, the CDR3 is TGCGCCAGCAGTGAACAGACCAATCAGCCCCAGCATTTT. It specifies CASSEQTNQPQHF.

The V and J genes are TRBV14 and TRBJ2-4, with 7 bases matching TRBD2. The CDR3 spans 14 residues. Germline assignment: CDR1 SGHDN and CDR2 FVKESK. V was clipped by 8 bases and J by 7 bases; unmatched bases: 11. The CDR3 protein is CASGPGGSGNIQYF. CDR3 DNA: TGTGCCAGCGGACCGGGCGGGAGTGGCAACATTCAGTACTTC.